This entry is about one T cell receptor beta chain. As yet, its antigen is unknown. Germline V gene sequence: CDR1 MNHNY, CDR2 SVGAGI (reference sequence). V was pared by 2 bases and J by 6 bases, with 10 bases between. The CDR3 is 14 residues long. The data derive from a study of OX40 agonist ivuxolimab in advanced cancers. As for the study in general: At doses from 0.01 to 10 mg/kg, patients were given intravenous ivuxolimab every 2 weeks. Subjects had a mean age of about 65 years, with a range of 23 to 79; almost 85% were male.

The study's findings and limits: Clonal expansion was seen in CD4+ and CD8+ blood T cells by week 6 at 0.1 to 3.0 mg/kg.

Some clones are missing from TCRdb's copy, which holds only in-frame ones; the method was immunoSEQ multiplex PCR. Among tens of thousands of clones listed, 87% were seen once. The receptor was isolated from an adult with an advanced solid tumor such as melanoma, head and neck, liver or kidney cancer. Sequenced here: CD4+ or CD8+ T cells sorted from blood, sampled in a trial of the OX40 agonist ivuxolimab. This chain joins TRBV6-6 and TRBJ2-2, with a tentative D call TRBD2 (5 bases). The CDR3: CASSYEGLAGELFF. CDR3 sequence (DNA): TGTGCCAGCAGTTACGAGGGCCTAGCCGGGGAGCTGTTTTTT.